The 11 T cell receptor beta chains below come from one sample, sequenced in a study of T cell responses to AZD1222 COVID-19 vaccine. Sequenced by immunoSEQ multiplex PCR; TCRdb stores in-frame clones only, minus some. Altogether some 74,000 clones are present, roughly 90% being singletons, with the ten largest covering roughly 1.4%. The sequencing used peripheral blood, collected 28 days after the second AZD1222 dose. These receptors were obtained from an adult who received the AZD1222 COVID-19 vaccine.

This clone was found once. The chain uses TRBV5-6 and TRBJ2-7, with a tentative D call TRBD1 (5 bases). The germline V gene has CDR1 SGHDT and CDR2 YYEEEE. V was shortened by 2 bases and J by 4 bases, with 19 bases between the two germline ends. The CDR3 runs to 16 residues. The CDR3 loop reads CASSFGFGQGEYEQYF. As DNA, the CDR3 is TGTGCCAGCAGCTTCGGTTTTGGGCAGGGCGAGTACGAGCAGTACTTC. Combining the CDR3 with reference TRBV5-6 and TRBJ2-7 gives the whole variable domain DAGVTQSPTHLIKTRGQQVTLRCSPKSGHDTVSWYQQALGQGPQFIFQYYEEEERQRGNFPDRFSGHQFPNYSSELNVNALLLGDSALYLCASSFGFGQGEYEQYFGPGTRLTVT.

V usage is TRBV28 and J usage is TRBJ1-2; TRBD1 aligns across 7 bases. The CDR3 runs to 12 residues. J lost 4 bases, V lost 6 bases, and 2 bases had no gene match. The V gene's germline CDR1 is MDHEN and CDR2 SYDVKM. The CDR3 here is CASSRQGYGYTF. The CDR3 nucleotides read TGTGCCAGCAGCCGACAGGGCTATGGCTACACCTTC.

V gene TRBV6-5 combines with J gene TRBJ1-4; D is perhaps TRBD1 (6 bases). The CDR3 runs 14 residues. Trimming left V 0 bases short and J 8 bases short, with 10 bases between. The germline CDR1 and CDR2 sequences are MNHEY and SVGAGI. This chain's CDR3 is CASSYSGGSEKLFF. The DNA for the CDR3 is TGTGCCAGCAGTTACTCGGGGGGCTCCGAAAAACTGTTTTTT.

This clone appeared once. CDR3 amino acids: CASSEGAASGYGYTF. The CDR3 nucleotides are TGTGCCAGCAGTGAGGGGGCGGCATCAGGCTATGGCTACACCTTC. The J gene is TRBJ1-2, the V gene TRBV6-4, with D perhaps TRBD1 (6 bases). This CDR3 is built from 15 residues. CDR1 and CDR2 from the germline V gene are MRHNA and SNTAGT. Trimming pared 3 bases from V and 4 bases from J, leaving 15 bases between.

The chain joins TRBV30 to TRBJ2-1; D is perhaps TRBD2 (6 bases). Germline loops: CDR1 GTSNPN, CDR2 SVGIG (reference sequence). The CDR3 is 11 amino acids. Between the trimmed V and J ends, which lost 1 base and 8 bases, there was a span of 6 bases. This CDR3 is CAWSGLDEQFF. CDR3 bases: TGTGCCTGGAGTGGACTAGATGAGCAGTTCTTC.

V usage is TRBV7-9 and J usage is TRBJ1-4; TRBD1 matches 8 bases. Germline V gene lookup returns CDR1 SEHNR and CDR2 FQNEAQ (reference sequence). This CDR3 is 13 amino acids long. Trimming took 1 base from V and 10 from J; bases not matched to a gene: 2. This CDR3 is CASSLGGTGKLFF. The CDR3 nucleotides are TGTGCCAGCAGCTTAGGGGGGACAGGAAAACTGTTTTTT. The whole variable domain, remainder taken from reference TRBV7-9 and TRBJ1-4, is DTGVSQNPRHKITKRGQNVTFRCDPISEHNRLYWYRQTLGQGPEFLTYFQNEAQLEKSRLLSDRFSAERPKGSFSTLEIQRTEQGDSAMYLCASSLGGTGKLFFGSGTQLSVL.

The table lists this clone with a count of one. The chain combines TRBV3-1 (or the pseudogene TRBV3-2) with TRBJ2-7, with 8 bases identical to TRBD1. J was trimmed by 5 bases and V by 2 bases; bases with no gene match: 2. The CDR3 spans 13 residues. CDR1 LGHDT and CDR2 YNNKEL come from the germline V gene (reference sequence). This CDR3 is CASSQQDRDEQYF. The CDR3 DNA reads TGTGCCAGCAGCCAACAGGACAGGGACGAGCAGTACTTC.

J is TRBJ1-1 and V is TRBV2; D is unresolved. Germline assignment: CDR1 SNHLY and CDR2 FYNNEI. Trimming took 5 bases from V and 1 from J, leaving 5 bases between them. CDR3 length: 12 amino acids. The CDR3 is CASSKGNTEAFF. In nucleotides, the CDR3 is TGTGCCAGCAGTAAGGGGAACACTGAAGCTTTCTTT.

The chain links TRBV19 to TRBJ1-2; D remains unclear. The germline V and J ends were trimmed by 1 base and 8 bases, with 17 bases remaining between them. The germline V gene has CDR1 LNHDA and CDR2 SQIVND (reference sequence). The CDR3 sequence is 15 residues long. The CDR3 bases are TGTGCCAGTAGTATAGGACACTTAAGTCGTAGCGGCTACACCTTC. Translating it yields CASSIGHLSRSGYTF.

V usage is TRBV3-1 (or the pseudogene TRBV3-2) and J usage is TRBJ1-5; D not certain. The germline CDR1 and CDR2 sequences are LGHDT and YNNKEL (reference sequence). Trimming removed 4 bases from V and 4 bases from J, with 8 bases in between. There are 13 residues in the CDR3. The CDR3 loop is CASSRTVNQPQHF. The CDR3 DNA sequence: TGTGCCAGCAGCCGGACGGTAAATCAGCCCCAGCATTTT.

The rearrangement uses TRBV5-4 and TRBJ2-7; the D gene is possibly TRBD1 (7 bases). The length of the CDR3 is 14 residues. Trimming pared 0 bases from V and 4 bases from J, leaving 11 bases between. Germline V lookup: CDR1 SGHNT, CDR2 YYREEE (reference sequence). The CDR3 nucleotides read TGTGCCAGCAGCTTGGCGGCAGGGGGGTACGAGCAGTACTTC. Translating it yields CASSLAAGGYEQYF.